The following is a T cell receptor (beta chain) sequence with its context. TCRdb reprocessed the 5' RACE reads; each CDR3 protein has one entry and no DNA is given. Its table records about 450,000 distinct CDR3 sequences. This specimen comes from a study of T cells expressing NK-cell markers. This CDR3 is 17 amino acids long. The germline CDR1 and CDR2 sequences are SGHVS and FQNEAQ. The sequence was collected from a woman between 18 and 70 years old in good health. The V gene is TRBV7-8, the J gene TRBJ1-1; the D call of TRBD1 rests on TCRdb alone, since no DNA is present to check it. The sequencing sample was made of blood T cells: a sorted CD56 or NKG2C T cell subset, CD4+ or CD8+ T cells, or bulk PBMC T cells (not recorded which). The CDR3 reads CASSLVSPDRRNTEAFF.